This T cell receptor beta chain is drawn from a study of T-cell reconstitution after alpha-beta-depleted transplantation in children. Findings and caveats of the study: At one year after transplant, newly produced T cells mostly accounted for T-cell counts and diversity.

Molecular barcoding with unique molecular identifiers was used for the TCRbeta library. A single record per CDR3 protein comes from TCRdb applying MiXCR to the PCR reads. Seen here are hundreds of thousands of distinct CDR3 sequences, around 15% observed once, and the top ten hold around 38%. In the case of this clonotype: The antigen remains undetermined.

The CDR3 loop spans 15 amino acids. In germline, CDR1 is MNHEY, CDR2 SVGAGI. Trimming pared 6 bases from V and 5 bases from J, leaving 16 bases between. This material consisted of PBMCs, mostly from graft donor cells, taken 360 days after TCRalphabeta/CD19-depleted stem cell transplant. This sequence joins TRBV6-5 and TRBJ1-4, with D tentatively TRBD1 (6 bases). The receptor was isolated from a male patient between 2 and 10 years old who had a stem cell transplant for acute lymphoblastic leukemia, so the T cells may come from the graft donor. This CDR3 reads CASSLQTGLNEKLFF. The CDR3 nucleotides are TGTGCCAGCAGCTTACAAACAGGGCTGAATGAAAAACTGTTTTTT.